These T cell receptor beta chains were read from a single sample in a study of T cell changes during pregnancy in multiple sclerosis. Sequencing was performed with immunoSEQ multiplex PCR; in TCRdb, only in-frame clones are kept and a portion is missing. The sample shows around 80,000 clones, 90% to 95% of them seen only once. Sample: peripheral blood, taken before pregnancy. The receptors come from a female donor with multiple sclerosis, enrolled in a pregnancy study. Each CDR3 is given without its conserved first and last residue. Clone size is stated in some rows and not others, as once, few, many or a class when expanded.

TRBJ1-2,NA,TRBV19,ASSFTTGHKGYGYT
TRBJ2-7,NA,TRBV6-6,ASSGDRWFYEQY
TRBJ2-7,NA,TRBV6-1,ASPDLGGYEQY
TRBJ1-2,NA,TRBV7-2,ASSLFAGQGDGYT
TRBJ2-3,NA,TRBV7-6,ASSLGLAGAGTQY
TRBJ2-1,NA,TRBV9,ASSVGGLDHLYNEQF
TRBJ2-2,NA,TRBV7-6,ASSPWGASGGKGTGELF
TRBJ2-7,NA,TRBV2,ASSDLAGGSYEQY
TRBJ1-1,NA,TRBV5-6,ASSLANTGREAF
TRBJ2-3,NA,TRBV5-6,ASSGVGQGYQGTDTQY
TRBJ2-7,NA,TRBV11-2,ASRTPGRGFYEQY
TRBJ1-5,NA,TRBV7-9,ASSSDRDQPQH
TRBJ1-1,once,TRBV6-1,ASSELDRENTEAF
TRBJ1-2,NA,TRBV6-1,ASSEMGLRNYGYT
TRBJ2-1,once,TRBV7-2,ASSFTGGPGNEQF
TRBJ2-1,NA,TRBV18,ASSPLSGTGGNEQF
TRBJ1-2,NA,TRBV4-1,ASSYRNREGYT
TRBJ1-5,NA,TRBV7-8,ASSLGVQGAGQPQH
TRBJ2-7,NA,TRBV2,ASRAGGSYEQY
TRBJ1-1,NA,TRBV4-1,ASSQEGAANTEAF
TRBJ2-3,once,TRBV27,ASSRGTGLTDTQY
TRBJ1-1,NA,TRBV19,ASNPGTGLNTEAF
TRBJ1-4,NA,TRBV7-9,ASTTGTGSNEKLF
TRBJ2-7,NA,TRBV6-1,ASIPTGQGSDEQY
TRBJ1-4,NA,TRBV6-1,ARGGGAGLDEKLF
TRBJ1-2,NA,TRBV25-1,ASSETGALQRRGHT